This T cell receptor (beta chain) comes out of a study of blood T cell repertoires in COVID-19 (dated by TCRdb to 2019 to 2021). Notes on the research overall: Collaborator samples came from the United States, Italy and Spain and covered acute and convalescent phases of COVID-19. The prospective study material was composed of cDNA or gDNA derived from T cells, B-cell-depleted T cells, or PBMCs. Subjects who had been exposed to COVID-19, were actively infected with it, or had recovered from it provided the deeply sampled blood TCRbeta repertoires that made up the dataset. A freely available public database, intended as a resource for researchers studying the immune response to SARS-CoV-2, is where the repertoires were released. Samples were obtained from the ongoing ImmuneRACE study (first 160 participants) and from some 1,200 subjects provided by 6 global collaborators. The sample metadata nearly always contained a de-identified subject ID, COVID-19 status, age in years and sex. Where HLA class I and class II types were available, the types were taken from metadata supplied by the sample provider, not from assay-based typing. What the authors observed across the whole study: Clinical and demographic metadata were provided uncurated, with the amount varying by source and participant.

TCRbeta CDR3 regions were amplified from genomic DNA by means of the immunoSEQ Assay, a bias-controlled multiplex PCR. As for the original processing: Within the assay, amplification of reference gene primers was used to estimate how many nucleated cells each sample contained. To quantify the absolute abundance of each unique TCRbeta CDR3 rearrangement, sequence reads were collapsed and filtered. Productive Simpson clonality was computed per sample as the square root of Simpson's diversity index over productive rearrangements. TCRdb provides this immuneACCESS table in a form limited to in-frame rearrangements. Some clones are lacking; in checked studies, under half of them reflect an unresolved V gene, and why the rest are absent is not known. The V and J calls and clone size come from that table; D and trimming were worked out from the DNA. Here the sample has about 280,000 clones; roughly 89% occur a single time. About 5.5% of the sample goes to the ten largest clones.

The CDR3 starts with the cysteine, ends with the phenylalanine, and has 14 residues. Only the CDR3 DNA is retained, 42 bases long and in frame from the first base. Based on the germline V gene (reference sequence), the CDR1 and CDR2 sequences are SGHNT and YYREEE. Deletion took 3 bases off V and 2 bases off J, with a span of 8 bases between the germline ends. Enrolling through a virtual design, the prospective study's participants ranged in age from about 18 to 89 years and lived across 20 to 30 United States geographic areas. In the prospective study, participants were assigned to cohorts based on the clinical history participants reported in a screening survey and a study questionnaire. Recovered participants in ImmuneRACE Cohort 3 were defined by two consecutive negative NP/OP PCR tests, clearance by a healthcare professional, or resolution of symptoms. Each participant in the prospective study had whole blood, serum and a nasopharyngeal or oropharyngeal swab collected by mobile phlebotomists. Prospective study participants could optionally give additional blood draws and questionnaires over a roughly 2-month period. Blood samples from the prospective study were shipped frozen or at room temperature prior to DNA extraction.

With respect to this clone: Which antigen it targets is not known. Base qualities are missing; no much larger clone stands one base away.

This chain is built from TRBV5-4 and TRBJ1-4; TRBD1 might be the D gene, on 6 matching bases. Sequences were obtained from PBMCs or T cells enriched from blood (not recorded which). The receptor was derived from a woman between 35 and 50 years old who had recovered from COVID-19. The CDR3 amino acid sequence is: CASSSQGTNEKLFF. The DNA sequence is TGTGCCAGCAGCTCTCAGGGGACTAATGAAAAACTGTTTTTT.